A selection of T cell receptor beta chains follows, all from one sample in a study of patients and donors after allogeneic stem cell transplantation. Each CDR3 protein is one row after TCRdb ran MiXCR on the RT-PCR reads. Among about 960,000 distinct CDR3 sequences, 15% to 20% were seen once, and the ten largest hold roughly 6%. The source material was blood, either unsorted or a sorted T cell fraction (not recorded which). These receptors were collected from a human donor who was either an allogeneic HSCT recipient or a stem cell or donor lymphocyte infusion donor (not recorded which). It is not recorded whose cells these are; they may come from a transplant donor. The CDR3 runs from the conserved cysteine through the conserved F or W. The order of the fields is D gene, V gene, clone size, J gene, CDR3 DNA, CDR3 protein. The D gene is left open where the match is weak. Expanded clones are given a class, and other clones once, few, many or no size at all.

D: .
V: TRBV2
size: few
J: TRBJ2-5
DNA: TGTGCCAGCAGTGTGAGGAGGCGGAGAGAGACCCAGTACTTC
CDR3: CASSVRRRRETQYF

D: .
V: TRBV21-1
size: once
J: TRBJ2-3
DNA: TGTGCCAGCGTCAGACTAGCGGGAGAGGCAGATACGCAGTATTTT
CDR3: CASVRLAGEADTQYF

D: .
V: TRBV12-3/TRBV12-4
size: many
J: TRBJ2-7
DNA: TGTGCCACCCTTCGGGCCGGACAGCTCCCGGGCGAGCAGTACTTC
CDR3: CATLRAGQLPGEQYF

D: .
V: TRBV12-3/TRBV12-4
size: many
J: TRBJ2-7
DNA: TGTGCCAGCAGTTTGAAAGGGGGAAACGAGCAGTACTTC
CDR3: CASSLKGGNEQYF

D: .
V: TRBV24-1
size: once
J: TRBJ2-2
DNA: TGTGCCACCAGTGATTCGACGGATAACACCGGGGAGCTGTTTTTT
CDR3: CATSDSTDNTGELFF

D: TRBD1
V: TRBV7-2
size: few
J: TRBJ1-5
DNA: TGTGCCAGCAGTTCGACCAGGGGGGATACAAGCAATCAGCCCCAGCATTTT
CDR3: CASSSTRGDTSNQPQHF

D: .
V: TRBV4-3
size: many
J: TRBJ1-5
DNA: TGCGCCAGCAGCCCTAGCTTCAATCAGCCCCAGCATTTT
CDR3: CASSPSFNQPQHF

D: .
V: TRBV20-1
size: .
J: TRBJ2-1
DNA: TGCAGTGCCGCGGACGTCGCCTACAATGAGCAGTTCTTC
CDR3: CSAADVAYNEQFF

D: .
V: TRBV4-3
size: .
J: TRBJ2-5
DNA: TGCGCCAGCAGCCAAGGCTCAGGGACACCCCAAGAGACCCAGTACTTC
CDR3: CASSQGSGTPQETQYF

D: .
V: TRBV6-1
size: .
J: TRBJ2-3
DNA: TGTGCCAGCAGTGGACCGGGGGTCACAGATACGCAGTATTTT
CDR3: CASSGPGVTDTQYF

D: .
V: TRBV7-2
size: few
J: TRBJ2-5
DNA: TGTGCCAGCAGCTTAGCCTTTCGGCGGGACAGACAACAAGAGACCCAGTACTTC
CDR3: CASSLAFRRDRQQETQYF

D: .
V: TRBV4-2
size: few
J: TRBJ2-1
DNA: TGTGCCAGCAGCCGTCTCCGGACGAATGAGCAGTTCTTC
CDR3: CASSRLRTNEQFF

D: TRBD2
V: TRBV7-9
size: .
J: TRBJ2-5
DNA: TGTGCCAGCAGCTTAATCTCGACTAGCTGGGGGACCCAGTACTTC
CDR3: CASSLISTSWGTQYF

D: .
V: TRBV18
size: few
J: TRBJ2-1
DNA: TGTGCCAGCTCACCTGTCGATCTCGTTGTCTACAATGAGCAGTTCTTC
CDR3: CASSPVDLVVYNEQFF

D: TRBD2
V: TRBV7-3
size: once
J: TRBJ2-3
DNA: TGTGCCAGCAGCGCGGGACTAGGTAGCACAGATACGCAGTATTTT
CDR3: CASSAGLGSTDTQYF

D: TRBD1
V: TRBV20-1
size: many
J: TRBJ1-2
DNA: TGCAGTGCTAGAGGGGACAGGGATTATGGCTACACCTTC
CDR3: CSARGDRDYGYTF

D: .
V: TRBV20-1
size: .
J: TRBJ2-1
DNA: TGCAGTGCTGGGCTGGGGCAGGGTGTGCATGAGCAGTTCTTC
CDR3: CSAGLGQGVHEQFF

D: TRBD2
V: TRBV20-1
size: .
J: TRBJ2-3
DNA: TGCAGTGCTACCCCTCTAGCGGGGGAGCGTGGGGATACGCAGTATTTT
CDR3: CSATPLAGERGDTQYF

D: TRBD1
V: TRBV20-1
size: many
J: TRBJ1-1
DNA: TGCAGTGCTAGACTCAGGGGGAACACTGAAGCCTTCTTT
CDR3: CSARLRGNTEAFF

D: .
V: TRBV12-3/TRBV12-4
size: .
J: TRBJ1-4
DNA: TGTGCCAGCAGTTTAGCTCTACCAGGGGATGCAACTAATGAAAAACTGTTTTTT
CDR3: CASSLALPGDATNEKLFF

D: .
V: TRBV7-9
size: few
J: TRBJ1-2
DNA: TGTGCCAGCAGCTTTATGGATAACTATGGCTACACCTTC
CDR3: CASSFMDNYGYTF

D: TRBD1
V: TRBV12-3/TRBV12-4
size: many
J: TRBJ1-1
DNA: TGTGCCAGCAGTTTCAGGGGGTGGGACAGAGAAGCTTTCTTT
CDR3: CASSFRGWDREAFF

D: TRBD1
V: TRBV9
size: many
J: TRBJ2-2
DNA: TGTGCCAGCAGCGTAGACAGGGGGCGCATCACCGGGGAGCTGTTTTTT
CDR3: CASSVDRGRITGELFF

D: .
V: TRBV20-1
size: few
J: TRBJ1-2
DNA: TGCAGTGCTTCCCTCCACGGGGAAAACTATGGCTACACCTTC
CDR3: CSASLHGENYGYTF

D: TRBD1
V: TRBV4-3
size: once
J: TRBJ1-6
DNA: TGCGCCAGCAGCGCCCGGACAGGGGATAATTCACCCCTCCACTTT
CDR3: CASSARTGDNSPLHF

D: .
V: TRBV5-5
size: .
J: TRBJ2-7
DNA: TGTGCCAGCAGCTTATCTGGGGAAGCCTACGAGCAGTACTTC
CDR3: CASSLSGEAYEQYF

D: .
V: TRBV5-1
size: few
J: TRBJ1-4
DNA: TGCGCCAGCAGCTTGTACGCAGGCCAAAATGAAAAACTGTTTTTT
CDR3: CASSLYAGQNEKLFF

D: .
V: TRBV7-8
size: .
J: TRBJ2-2
DNA: TGTGCCAGCAGCCTGCCCGGCGGGAGAGGGGGCGGGGAGCTGTTTTTT
CDR3: CASSLPGGRGGGELFF

D: .
V: TRBV27
size: few
J: TRBJ2-5
DNA: TGTGCCGGGGGGGCGCGGGAGCGGCAAGAGACCCAGTACTTC
CDR3: CAGGARERQETQYF

D: .
V: TRBV11-2
size: .
J: TRBJ2-2
DNA: TGTGCCAGCAGCTTATACGAGGGGGCGAACACCGGGGAGCTGTTTTTT
CDR3: CASSLYEGANTGELFF

D: .
V: TRBV6-1
size: few
J: TRBJ1-5
DNA: TGTGCCAGCGCCCGGGACTCTGGGCGCAATCAGCCCCAGCATTTT
CDR3: CASARDSGRNQPQHF

D: TRBD2
V: TRBV12-5
size: .
J: TRBJ2-5
DNA: TGTGCTAGTGGACTTTTTGGGGCCCCGGGACTAGGGGAGACCCAGTACTTC
CDR3: CASGLFGAPGLGETQYF

D: .
V: TRBV6-5
size: few
J: TRBJ2-7
DNA: TGTGCCAGCAGTACCGAAGGGATTAAATACTTC
CDR3: CASSTEGIKYF

D: .
V: TRBV6-5
size: many
J: TRBJ2-2
DNA: TGTGCCAGCAGTTACAGGGATCCCGGGGAGCTGTTTTTT
CDR3: CASSYRDPGELFF

D: .
V: TRBV25-1
size: .
J: TRBJ2-3
DNA: TGTGCCAGCAGTCCAGGGTGGGATACGCAGTATTTT
CDR3: CASSPGWDTQYF

D: .
V: TRBV4-3
size: .
J: TRBJ2-5
DNA: TGCGCCAGCAGCCAAGGACTCGCCCCCCCAGAGACCCAGTACTTC
CDR3: CASSQGLAPPETQYF

D: .
V: TRBV9
size: .
J: TRBJ2-5
DNA: TGTGCCAGCAGCTTCGGGCCCCCCCGAGAGACCCAGTACTTC
CDR3: CASSFGPPRETQYF

D: .
V: TRBV21-1
size: few
J: TRBJ2-7
DNA: TGTGCCAGCAGCGGGGACGAGCAGTACTTC
CDR3: CASSGDEQYF

D: TRBD1
V: TRBV12-3/TRBV12-4
size: .
J: TRBJ1-5
DNA: TGTGCCAGCAGTTGGCACTTTTACAGGGGCGGCAATCAGCCCCAGCATTTT
CDR3: CASSWHFYRGGNQPQHF

D: .
V: TRBV24-1
size: few
J: TRBJ2-3
DNA: TGTGCCACCAGCGACGAAGGGACTTCAGATACGCAGTATTTT
CDR3: CATSDEGTSDTQYF

D: .
V: TRBV20-1
size: few
J: TRBJ2-4
DNA: TGCAGTGCTAGGGCAGGGGGGGACATTCAGTACTTC
CDR3: CSARAGGDIQYF

D: TRBD1
V: TRBV14
size: .
J: TRBJ1-1
DNA: TGTGCCAGCAGCCAAGATCGACAGGGGCACACTGAAGCTTTCTTT
CDR3: CASSQDRQGHTEAFF

D: .
V: TRBV6-1
size: .
J: TRBJ1-1
DNA: TGTGCCAGCAGCGTCCAGGGGTCCACTGAAGCTTTCTTT
CDR3: CASSVQGSTEAFF

D: .
V: TRBV12-3/TRBV12-4
size: .
J: TRBJ2-2
DNA: TGTGCCAGCACCATACTAGGAGGCCCCGGGGAGCTGTTTTTT
CDR3: CASTILGGPGELFF

D: TRBD2
V: TRBV20-1
size: .
J: TRBJ2-5
DNA: TGCAGTAGGGGACTAGCGGGGGGAAGAGGGGAGACCCAGTACTTC
CDR3: CSRGLAGGRGETQYF

D: .
V: TRBV2
size: .
J: TRBJ1-1
DNA: TGTGCCAGCAGTGAACAAGGACTGGCAGGGCCAGCTTTCTTT
CDR3: CASSEQGLAGPAFF